This T cell receptor beta chain was retrieved from a study of T cells in Graves' hyperthyroidism and ophthalmopathy. Study observations and caveats: The model foresaw ophthalmopathy a median roughly 6.3 months prior to onset. In simple terms, a model built on 13 V-J features told ophthalmopathy apart from stable hyperthyroidism.

This clonotype was observed many times. Its antigen remains unidentified. If no ophthalmopathy progression occurred within 18 months, Graves' hyperthyroidism was stable. Criteria for exclusion of patients were uncontrolled infection, other autoimmune disease, pregnancy or lactation. RNA transcripts were the template for amplifying TCR beta CDR3 regions. The HTBI primer set served for first-round RT-PCR of the TCR CDR3. TCRdb reprocessed the multiplex PCR reads with MiXCR, giving one entry per CDR3 protein. Seen here are approximately 420,000 distinct CDR3 sequences, roughly 15% observed once, and the top ten hold 5% to 6.5%. Sequences were obtained from blood. This receptor was identified in a woman aged 18-29 years with Graves' hyperthyroidism.

CDR3 sequence: CASSPQGPRYEQYF. The CDR3 coding sequence is TGTGCCAGCAGTCCCCAGGGACCACGATACGAGCAGTACTTC. The gene calls are TRBV27 and TRBJ2-7, with D tentatively TRBD1 or TRBD2 (5 bases each). The CDR3 contains 14 residues. The ends were cut back, 5 bases at V and 4 bases at J, with 15 bases in the middle. Germline lookup yields CDR1 MNHEY and CDR2 SMNVEV (reference sequence).